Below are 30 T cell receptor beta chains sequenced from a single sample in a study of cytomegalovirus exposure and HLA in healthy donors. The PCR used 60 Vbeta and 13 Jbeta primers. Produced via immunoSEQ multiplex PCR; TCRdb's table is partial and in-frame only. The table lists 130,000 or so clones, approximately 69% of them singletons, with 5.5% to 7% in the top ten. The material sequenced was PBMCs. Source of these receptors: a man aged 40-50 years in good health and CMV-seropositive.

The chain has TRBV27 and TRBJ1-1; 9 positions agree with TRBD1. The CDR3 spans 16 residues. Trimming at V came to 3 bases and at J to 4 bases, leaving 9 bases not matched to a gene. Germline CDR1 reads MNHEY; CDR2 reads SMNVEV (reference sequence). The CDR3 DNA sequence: TGTGCCAGCAGTTTTCGAAGGACAGGGGAAAGCACTGAAGCTTTCTTT. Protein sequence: CASSFRRTGESTEAFF.

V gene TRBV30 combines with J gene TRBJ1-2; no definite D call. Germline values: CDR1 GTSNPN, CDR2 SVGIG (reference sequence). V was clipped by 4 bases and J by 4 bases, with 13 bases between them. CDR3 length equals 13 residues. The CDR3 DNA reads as TGTGCCTGGAAGCTCGGCGCGGGCTATGGCTACACCTTC. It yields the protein CAWKLGAGYGYTF.

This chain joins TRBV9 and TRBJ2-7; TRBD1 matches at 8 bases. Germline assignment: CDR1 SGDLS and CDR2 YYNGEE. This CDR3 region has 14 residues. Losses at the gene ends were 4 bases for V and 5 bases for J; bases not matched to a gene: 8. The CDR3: CASSYGQGRNEQYF. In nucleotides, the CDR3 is TGTGCCAGCAGCTATGGACAGGGTAGGAACGAGCAGTACTTC.

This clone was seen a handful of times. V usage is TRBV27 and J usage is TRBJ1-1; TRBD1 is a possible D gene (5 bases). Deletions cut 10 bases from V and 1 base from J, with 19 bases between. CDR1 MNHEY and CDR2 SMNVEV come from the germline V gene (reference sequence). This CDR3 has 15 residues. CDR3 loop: CATKFLGGENTEAFF. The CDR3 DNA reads TGTGCCACCAAGTTTTTGGGGGGAGAGAACACTGAAGCTTTCTTT.

CDR3 DNA: TGTGCCAGCAGCGGACAGGGGGTTCTGAAGACCCAGTACTTC. Encoded protein: CASSGQGVLKTQYF. The chain uses TRBV2 and TRBJ2-5, with TRBD1 matching 10 bases. Germline trimming cut 6 bases from V and 6 bases from J; bases unmatched to any gene: 7. CDR1 and CDR2 from the germline V gene are SNHLY and FYNNEI. The CDR3 sequence is 14 residues long.

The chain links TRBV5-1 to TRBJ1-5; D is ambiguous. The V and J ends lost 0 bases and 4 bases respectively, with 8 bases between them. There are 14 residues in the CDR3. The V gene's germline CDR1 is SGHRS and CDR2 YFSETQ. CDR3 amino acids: CASSLVPGNQPQHF. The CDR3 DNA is TGCGCCAGCAGCTTGGTCCCGGGAAATCAGCCCCAGCATTTT.

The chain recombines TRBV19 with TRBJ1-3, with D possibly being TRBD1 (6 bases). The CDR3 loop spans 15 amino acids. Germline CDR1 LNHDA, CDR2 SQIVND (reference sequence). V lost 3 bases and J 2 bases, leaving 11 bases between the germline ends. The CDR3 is CASSMDSRTGNTIYF. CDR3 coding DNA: TGTGCCAGTAGTATGGACAGCCGAACTGGAAACACCATATATTTT.

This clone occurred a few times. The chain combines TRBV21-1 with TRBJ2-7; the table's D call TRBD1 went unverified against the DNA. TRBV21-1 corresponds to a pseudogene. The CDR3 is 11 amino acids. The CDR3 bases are TGTGCCAGCGGGGGCGCCTACGAGCAGTACTTC. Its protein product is CASGGAYEQYF.

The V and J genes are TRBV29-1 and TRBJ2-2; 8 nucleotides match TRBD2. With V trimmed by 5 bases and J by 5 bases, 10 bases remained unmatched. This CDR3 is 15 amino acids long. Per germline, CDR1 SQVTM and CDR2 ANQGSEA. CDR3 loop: CSVREAGAETGELFF. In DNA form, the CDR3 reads TGCAGCGTTCGAGAAGCGGGAGCGGAGACCGGGGAGCTGTTTTTT.

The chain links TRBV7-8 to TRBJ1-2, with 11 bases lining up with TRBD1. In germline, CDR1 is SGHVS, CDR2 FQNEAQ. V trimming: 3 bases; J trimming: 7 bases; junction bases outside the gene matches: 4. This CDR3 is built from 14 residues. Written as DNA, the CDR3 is TGTGCCAGCAGCTTTGGACAGGGGGCGACTGGCTACACCTTC. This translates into CASSFGQGATGYTF.

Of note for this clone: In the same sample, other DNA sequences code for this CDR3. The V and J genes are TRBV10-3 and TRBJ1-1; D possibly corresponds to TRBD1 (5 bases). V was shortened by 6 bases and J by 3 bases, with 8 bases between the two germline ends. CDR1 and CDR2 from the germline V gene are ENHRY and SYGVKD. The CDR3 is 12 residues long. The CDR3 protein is CAIRRGDTEAFF. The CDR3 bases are TGTGCCATCAGGCGGGGGGACACTGAAGCTTTCTTT.

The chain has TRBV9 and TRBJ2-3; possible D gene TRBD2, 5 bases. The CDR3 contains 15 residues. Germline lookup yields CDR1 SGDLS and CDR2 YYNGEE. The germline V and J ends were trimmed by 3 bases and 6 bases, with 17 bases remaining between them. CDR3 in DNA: TGTGCCAGCAGCGAACTAGATTCCTCGGGGGATACGCAGTATTTT. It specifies CASSELDSSGDTQYF.

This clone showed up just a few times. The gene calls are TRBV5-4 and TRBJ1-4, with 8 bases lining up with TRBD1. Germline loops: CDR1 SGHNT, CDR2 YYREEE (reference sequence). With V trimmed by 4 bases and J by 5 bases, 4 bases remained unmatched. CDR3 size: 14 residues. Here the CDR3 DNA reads TGTGCCAGCAGCCCAGACAGGGGAAATGAAAAACTGTTTTTT. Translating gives CASSPDRGNEKLFF. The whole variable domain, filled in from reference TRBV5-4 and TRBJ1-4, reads ETGVTQSPTHLIKTRGQQVTLRCSSQSGHNTVSWYQQALGQGPQFIFQYYREEENGRGNFPPRFSGLQFPNYSSELNVNALELDDSALYLCASSPDRGNEKLFFGSGTQLSVL.

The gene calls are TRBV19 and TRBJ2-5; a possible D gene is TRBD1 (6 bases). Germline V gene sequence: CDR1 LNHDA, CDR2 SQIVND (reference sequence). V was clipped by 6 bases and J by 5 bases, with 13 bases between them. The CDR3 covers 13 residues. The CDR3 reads CASRNRVGETQYF. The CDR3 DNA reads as TGTGCCAGTAGAAACAGGGTAGGCGAGACCCAGTACTTC.

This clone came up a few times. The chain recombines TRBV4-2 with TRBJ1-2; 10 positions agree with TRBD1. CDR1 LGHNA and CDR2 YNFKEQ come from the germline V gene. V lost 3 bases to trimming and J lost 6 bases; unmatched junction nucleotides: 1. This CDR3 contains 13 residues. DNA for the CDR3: TGTGCCAGCAGCCAGACAGGGGGCGATGGCTACACCTTC. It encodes CASSQTGGDGYTF.

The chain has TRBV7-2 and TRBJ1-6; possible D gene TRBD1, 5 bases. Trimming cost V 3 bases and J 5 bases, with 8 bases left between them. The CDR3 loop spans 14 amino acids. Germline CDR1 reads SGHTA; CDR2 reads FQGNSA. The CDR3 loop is CASSFRGNNSPLHF. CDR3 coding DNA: TGTGCCAGCAGCTTCCGGGGGAATAATTCACCCCTCCACTTT.

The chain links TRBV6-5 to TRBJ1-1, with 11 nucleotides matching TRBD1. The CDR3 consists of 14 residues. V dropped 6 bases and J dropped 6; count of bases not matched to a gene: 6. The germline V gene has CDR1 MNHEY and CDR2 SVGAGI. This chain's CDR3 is CASRPRDRGAEAFF. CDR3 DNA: TGTGCCAGCAGACCCCGGGACAGGGGGGCTGAAGCTTTCTTT.

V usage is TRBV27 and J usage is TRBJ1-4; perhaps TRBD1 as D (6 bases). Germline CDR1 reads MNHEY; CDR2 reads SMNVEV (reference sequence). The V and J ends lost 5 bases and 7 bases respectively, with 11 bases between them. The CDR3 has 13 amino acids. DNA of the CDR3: TGTGCCAGCAGTAGTGGACAGCCTGAAAAACTGTTTTTT. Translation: CASSSGQPEKLFF.

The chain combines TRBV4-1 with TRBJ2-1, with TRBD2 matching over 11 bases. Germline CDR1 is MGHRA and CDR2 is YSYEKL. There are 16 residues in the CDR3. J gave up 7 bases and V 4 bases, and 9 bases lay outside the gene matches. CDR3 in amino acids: CASSRELAGVLNEQFF. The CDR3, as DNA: TGCGCCAGCAGCCGGGAACTAGCGGGAGTACTGAATGAGCAGTTCTTC.

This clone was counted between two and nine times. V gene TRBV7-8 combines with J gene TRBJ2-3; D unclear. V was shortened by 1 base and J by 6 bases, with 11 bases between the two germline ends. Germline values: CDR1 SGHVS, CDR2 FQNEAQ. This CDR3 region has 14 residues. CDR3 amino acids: CASSLGFDGDTQYF. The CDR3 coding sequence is TGTGCCAGCAGCTTAGGATTCGACGGGGATACGCAGTATTTT. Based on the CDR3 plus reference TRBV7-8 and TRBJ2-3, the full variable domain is GAGVSQSPRYKVAKRGQDVALRCDPISGHVSLFWYQQALGQGPEFLTYFQNEAQLDKSGLPSDRFFAERPEGSVSTLKIQRTQQEDSAVYLCASSLGFDGDTQYFGPGTRLTVL.

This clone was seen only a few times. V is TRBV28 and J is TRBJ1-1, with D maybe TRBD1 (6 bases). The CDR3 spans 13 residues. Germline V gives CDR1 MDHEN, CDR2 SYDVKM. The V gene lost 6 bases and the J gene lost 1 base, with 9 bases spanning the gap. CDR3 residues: CASSGQPNTEAFF. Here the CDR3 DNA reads TGTGCCAGCAGCGGACAGCCGAACACTGAAGCTTTCTTT.

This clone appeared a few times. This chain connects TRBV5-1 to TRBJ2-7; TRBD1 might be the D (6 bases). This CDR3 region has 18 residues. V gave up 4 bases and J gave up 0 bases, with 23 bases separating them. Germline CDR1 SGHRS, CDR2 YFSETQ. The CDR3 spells CASSRTGRERGSSYEQYF. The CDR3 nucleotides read TGCGCCAGCAGCCGCACGGGACGGGAAAGGGGGAGCTCCTACGAGCAGTACTTC.

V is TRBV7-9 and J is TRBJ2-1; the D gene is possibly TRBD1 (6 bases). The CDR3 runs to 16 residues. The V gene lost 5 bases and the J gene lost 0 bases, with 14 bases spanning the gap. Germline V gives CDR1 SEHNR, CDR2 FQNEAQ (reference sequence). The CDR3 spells CASSTLTGSSYNEQFF. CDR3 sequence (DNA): TGTGCCAGCAGCACCCTGACAGGTAGCTCCTACAATGAGCAGTTCTTC.

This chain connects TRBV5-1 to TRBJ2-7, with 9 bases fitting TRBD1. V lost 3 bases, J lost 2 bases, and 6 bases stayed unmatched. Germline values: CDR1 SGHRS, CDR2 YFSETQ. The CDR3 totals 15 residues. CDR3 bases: TGCGCCAGCAGCTCCGGGGGGACAGGGACCTACGAGCAGTACTTC. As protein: CASSSGGTGTYEQYF.

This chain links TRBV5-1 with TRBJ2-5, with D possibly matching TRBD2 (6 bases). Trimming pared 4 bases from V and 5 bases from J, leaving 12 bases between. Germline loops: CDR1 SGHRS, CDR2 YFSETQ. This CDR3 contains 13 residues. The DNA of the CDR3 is TGCGCCAGCAGCGTCGGCGCGGGGGAGACCCAGTACTTC. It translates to CASSVGAGETQYF.

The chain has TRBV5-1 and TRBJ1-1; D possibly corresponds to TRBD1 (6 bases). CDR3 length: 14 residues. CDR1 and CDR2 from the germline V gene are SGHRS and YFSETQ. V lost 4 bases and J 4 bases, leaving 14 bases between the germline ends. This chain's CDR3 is CASSAEQGRTEAFF. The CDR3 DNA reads TGCGCCAGCAGCGCGGAACAGGGACGCACTGAAGCTTTCTTT. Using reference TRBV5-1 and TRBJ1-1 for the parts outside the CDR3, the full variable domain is KAGVTQTPRYLIKTRGQQVTLSCSPISGHRSVSWYQQTPGQGLQFLFEYFSETQRNKGNFPGRFSGRQFSNSRSEMNVSTLELGDSALYLCASSAEQGRTEAFFGQGTRLTVV.

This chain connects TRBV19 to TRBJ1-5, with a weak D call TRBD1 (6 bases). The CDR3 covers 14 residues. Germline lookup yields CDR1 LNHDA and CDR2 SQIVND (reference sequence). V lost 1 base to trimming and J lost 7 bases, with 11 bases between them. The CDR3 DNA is TGTGCCAGTAGTATAGTTCCAGGGGACCAGCCCCAGCATTTT. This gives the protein CASSIVPGDQPQHF.

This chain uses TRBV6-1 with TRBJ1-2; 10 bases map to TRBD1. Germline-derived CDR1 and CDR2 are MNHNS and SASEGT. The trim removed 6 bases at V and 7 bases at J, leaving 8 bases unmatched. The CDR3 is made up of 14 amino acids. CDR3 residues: CASSPSTGGSGYTF. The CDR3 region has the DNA TGTGCCAGCAGCCCCTCGACAGGGGGCTCTGGCTACACCTTC.

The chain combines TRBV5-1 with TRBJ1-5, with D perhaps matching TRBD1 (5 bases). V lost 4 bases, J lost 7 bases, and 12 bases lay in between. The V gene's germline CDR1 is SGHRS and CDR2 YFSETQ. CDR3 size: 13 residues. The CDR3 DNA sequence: TGCGCCAGCAGCGACCAGGGTGGACAGCCCCAGCATTTT. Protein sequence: CASSDQGGQPQHF.

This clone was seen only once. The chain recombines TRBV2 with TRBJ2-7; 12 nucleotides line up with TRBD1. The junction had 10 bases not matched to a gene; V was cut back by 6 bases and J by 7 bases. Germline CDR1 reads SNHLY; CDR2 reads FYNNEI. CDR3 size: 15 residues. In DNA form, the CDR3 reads TGTGCCAGCAGCCTCCGGGACAGGGGGCCGTGGGAGCAGTACTTC. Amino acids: CASSLRDRGPWEQYF. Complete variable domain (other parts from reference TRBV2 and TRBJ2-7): EPEVTQTPSHQVTQMGQEVILRCVPISNHLYFYWYRQILGQKVEFLVSFYNNEISEKSEIFDDQFSVERPDGSNFTLKIRSTKLEDSAMYFCASSLRDRGPWEQYFGPGTRLTVT.